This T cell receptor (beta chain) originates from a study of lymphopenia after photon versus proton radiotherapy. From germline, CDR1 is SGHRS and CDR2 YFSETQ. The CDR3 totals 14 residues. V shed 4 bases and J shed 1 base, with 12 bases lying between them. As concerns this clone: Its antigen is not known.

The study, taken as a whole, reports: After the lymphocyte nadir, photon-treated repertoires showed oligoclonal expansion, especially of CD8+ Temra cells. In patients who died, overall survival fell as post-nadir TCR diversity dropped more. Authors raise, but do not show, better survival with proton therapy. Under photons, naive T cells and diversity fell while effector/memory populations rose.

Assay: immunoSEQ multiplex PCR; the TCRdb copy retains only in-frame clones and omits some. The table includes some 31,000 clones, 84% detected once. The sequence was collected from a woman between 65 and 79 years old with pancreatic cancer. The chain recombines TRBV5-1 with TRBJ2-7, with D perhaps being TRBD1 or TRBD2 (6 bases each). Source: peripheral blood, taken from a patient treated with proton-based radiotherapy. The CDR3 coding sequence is TGCGCCAGCAGCCCCAGGGGACTTTCCTACGAGCAGTACTTC. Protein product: CASSPRGLSYEQYF.